This T cell receptor (beta chain) emerged from a study of cytomegalovirus exposure and HLA in healthy donors. The study's findings and limits: Analyses of presence/absence relied on an assumption of roughly uniform sequencing depth across donors.

Germline values: CDR1 SGHTA, CDR2 FQGNSA. This CDR3 is built from 16 residues. Trimming took 0 bases from V and 10 from J; bases not matched to a gene: 4. This clone was detected a few times. Its antigen is undetermined. Amplification used 60 Vbeta primers and 13 Jbeta primers. Assay used: immunoSEQ multiplex PCR; TCRdb lists only in-frame clones, some missing. The sample records approximately 170,000 clones, roughly 73% being singletons. The sample taken for sequencing was PBMCs. The chain is built from TRBV7-2 and TRBJ1-6, with 12 bases that match TRBD1. The clonotype was recovered from a female donor in good health and CMV-seronegative. DNA for the CDR3: TGTGCCAGCAGCTTAGCCTCCGGGACAGGGGGCTCACCCCTCCACTTT. Residues: CASSLASGTGGSPLHF.